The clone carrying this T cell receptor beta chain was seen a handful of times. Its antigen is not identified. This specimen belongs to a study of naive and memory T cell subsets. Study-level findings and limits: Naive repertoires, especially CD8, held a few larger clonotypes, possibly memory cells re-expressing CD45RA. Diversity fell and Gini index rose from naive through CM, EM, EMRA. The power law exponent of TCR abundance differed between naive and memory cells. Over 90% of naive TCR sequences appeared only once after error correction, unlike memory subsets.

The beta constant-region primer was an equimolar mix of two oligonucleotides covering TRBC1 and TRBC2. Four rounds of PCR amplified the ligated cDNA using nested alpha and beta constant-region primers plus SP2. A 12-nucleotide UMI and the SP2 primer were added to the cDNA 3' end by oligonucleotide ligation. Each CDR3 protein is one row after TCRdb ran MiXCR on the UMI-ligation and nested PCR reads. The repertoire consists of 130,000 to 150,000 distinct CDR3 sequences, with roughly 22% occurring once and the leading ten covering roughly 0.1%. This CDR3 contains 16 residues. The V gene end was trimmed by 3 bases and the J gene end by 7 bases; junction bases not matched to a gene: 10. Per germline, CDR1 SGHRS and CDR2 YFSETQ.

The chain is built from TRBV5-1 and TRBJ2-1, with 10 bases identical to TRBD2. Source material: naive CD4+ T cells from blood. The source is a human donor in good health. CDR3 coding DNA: TGCGCCAGCAGCTGGGGTAGCGGGAGGTCCGGAAATGAGCAGTTCTTC. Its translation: CASSWGSGRSGNEQFF. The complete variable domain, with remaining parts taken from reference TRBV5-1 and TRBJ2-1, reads KAGVTQTPRYLIKTRGQQVTLSCSPISGHRSVSWYQQTPGQGLQFLFEYFSETQRNKGNFPGRFSGRQFSNSRSEMNVSTLELGDSALYLCASSWGSGRSGNEQFFGPGTRLTVL.